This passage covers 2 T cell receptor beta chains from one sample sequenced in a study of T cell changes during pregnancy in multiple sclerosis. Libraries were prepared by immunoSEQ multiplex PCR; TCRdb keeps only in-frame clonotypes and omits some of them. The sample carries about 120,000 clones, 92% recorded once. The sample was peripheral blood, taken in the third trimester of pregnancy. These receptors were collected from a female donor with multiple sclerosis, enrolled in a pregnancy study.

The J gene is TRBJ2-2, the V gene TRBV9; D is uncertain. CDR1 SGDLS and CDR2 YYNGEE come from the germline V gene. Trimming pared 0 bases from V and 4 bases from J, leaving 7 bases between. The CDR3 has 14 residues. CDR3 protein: CASSVAYGTGELFF. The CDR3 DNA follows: TGTGCCAGCAGCGTAGCGTACGGCACCGGGGAGCTGTTTTTT.

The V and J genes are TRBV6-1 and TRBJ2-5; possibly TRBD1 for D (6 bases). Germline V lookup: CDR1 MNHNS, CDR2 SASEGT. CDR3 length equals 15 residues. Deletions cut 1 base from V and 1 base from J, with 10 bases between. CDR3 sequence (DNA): TGTGCCAGCAGTGAAGACAGGGCTCCCCAAGAGACCCAGTACTTC. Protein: CASSEDRAPQETQYF.